This TCR beta chain is from a study of CD8 T cells in ankylosing spondylitis. The study's findings and limits: The study identified a TCR beta motif of several highly homologous variants that appeared characteristic of ankylosing spondylitis blood. Disease-associated clones were reportedly significantly overrepresented in matched ankylosing spondylitis synovial fluid.

Details on this clonotype: The antigen is unknown.

Using its own MiXCR run on the 5' RACE reads, TCRdb lists one record per CDR3 protein. The table shows about 330,000 distinct CDR3 sequences, with approximately 8.2% occurring only once. The CDR3 is 15 amino acids. V lost 5 bases, J lost 1 base, and 14 bases lay in between. CDR1 and CDR2 from the germline V gene are LNHDA and SQIVND (reference sequence). The specimen was blood, either unsorted or a sorted T cell fraction (not recorded which). The sequence was collected from a male donor with ankylosing spondylitis. The chain couples TRBV19 to TRBJ2-5; TRBD1 is a possible D gene (6 bases). CDR3 coding DNA: TGTGCCAGTAGTTTCGGCCTGGACAGCCAAGAGACCCAGTACTTC. It is translated as CASSFGLDSQETQYF.